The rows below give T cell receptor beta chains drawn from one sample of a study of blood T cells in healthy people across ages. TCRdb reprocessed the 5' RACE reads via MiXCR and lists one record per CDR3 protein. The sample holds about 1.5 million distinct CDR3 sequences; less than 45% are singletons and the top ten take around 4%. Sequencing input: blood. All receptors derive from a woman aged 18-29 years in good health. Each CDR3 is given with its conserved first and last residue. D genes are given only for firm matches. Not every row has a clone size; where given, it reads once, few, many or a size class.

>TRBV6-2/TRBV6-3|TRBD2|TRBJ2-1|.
CASRASGGQSSYNEQFF
TGTGCCAGCAGAGCTAGCGGGGGCCAAAGCTCCTACAATGAGCAGTTCTTC
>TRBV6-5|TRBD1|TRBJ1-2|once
CASSKGGAISYTF
TGTGCCAGCAGTAAAGGGGGCGCGATTAGCTACACCTTC
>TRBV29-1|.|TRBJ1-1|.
CSVESGRVGAEAFF
TGCAGCGTTGAGTCGGGTAGGGTAGGCGCTGAAGCTTTCTTT
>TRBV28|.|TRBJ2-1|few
CAINRKGEQFF
TGTGCCATCAATAGAAAGGGTGAGCAGTTCTTC
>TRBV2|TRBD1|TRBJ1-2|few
CASNDRDRGHYGYTF
TGTGCCAGCAATGACCGGGACAGGGGGCACTATGGCTACACCTTC
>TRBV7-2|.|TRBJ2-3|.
CASSLGARGGIDTQYF
TGTGCCAGCAGCTTAGGGGCCAGGGGCGGGATAGATACGCAGTATTTT
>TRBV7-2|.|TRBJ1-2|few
CASSFDQGFYGYTF
TGTGCCAGCAGCTTCGATCAGGGCTTCTATGGCTACACCTTC
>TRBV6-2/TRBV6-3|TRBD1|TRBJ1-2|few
CASSSAGTGGRGYTF
TGTGCCAGCAGTTCCGCCGGGACAGGGGGAAGAGGCTACACCTTC
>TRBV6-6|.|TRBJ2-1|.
CASSYSTGLVGDNEQFF
TGTGCCAGCAGTTACTCTACAGGGCTAGTTGGGGACAATGAGCAGTTCTTC
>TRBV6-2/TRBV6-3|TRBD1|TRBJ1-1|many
CASSDNRGQAFF
TGTGCCAGCAGTGACAACAGGGGGCAAGCTTTCTTT
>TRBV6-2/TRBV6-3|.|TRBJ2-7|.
CASSYSVPIFSEQYF
TGTGCCAGCAGTTACTCGGTTCCCATTTTCTCCGAGCAGTACTTC
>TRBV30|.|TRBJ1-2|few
CAWAETGLHGYTF
TGTGCCTGGGCGGAGACGGGGTTACATGGCTACACCTTC
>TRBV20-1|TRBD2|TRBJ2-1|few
CSARTQAGGPSNEQFF
TGCAGTGCTAGGACGCAAGCGGGAGGGCCAAGCAATGAGCAGTTCTTC
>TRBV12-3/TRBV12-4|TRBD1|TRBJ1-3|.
CASTLRGNRGINTIYF
TGTGCCAGCACCCTCCGAGGGAACAGGGGGATAAACACCATATATTTT
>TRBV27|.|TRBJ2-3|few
CASSPQGGLTDTQYF
TGTGCCAGCAGCCCCCAGGGGGGTCTCACAGATACGCAGTATTTT
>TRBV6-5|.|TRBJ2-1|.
CAGSYRLDGYEQFF
TGTGCCGGCAGTTACCGGCTAGATGGTTATGAGCAGTTCTTC
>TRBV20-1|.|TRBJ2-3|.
CSATSPERGDVTDTQYF
TGCAGTGCGACCAGTCCGGAGAGAGGGGACGTCACAGATACGCAGTATTTT
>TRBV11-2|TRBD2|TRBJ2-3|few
CASSLRGDFLDTQYF
TGTGCCAGCAGCTTACGGGGGGACTTCTTAGATACGCAGTATTTT
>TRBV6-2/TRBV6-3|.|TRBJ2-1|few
CASSNRRVDEQFF
TGTGCCAGCAGCAACCGGCGGGTTGATGAGCAGTTCTTC
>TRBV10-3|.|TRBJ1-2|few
CAISNGGYTF
TGTGCCATCAGTAATGGGGGCTACACCTTC
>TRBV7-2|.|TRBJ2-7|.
CASSPGPVYEQYF
TGTGCCAGCAGCCCGGGACCGGTCTACGAGCAGTACTTC
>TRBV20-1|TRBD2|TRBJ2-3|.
CSARGSGISTDTQYF
TGCAGTGCTAGGGGTAGCGGGATCAGCACAGATACGCAGTATTTT
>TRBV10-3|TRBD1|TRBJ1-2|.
CAIRNPGQVNVGYTF
TGTGCCATCAGAAACCCGGGACAGGTTAATGTTGGCTACACCTTC
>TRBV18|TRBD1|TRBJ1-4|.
CASSPTGSKANEKLFF
TGTGCCAGCTCACCGACAGGGAGCAAGGCTAATGAAAAACTGTTTTTT
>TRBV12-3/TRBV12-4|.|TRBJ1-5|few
CASSLSAGKEDQPQHF
TGTGCCAGCAGTTTATCGGCCGGGAAGGAGGATCAGCCCCAGCATTTT
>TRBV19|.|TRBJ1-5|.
CASSIGPLGPGQPQHF
TGTGCCAGTAGTATAGGGCCCTTGGGGCCTGGTCAGCCCCAGCATTTT
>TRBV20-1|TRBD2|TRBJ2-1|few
CSARDVWGTNSEQFF
TGCAGTGCTAGGGATGTCTGGGGGACTAACAGTGAGCAGTTCTTC
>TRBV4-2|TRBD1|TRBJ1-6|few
CASRDRQGSPLHF
TGTGCCAGCAGGGACAGGCAGGGTTCACCCCTCCACTTT
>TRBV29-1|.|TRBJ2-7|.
CSVGGMTYEQYF
TGCAGCGTTGGGGGGATGACCTACGAGCAGTACTTC
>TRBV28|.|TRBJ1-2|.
CASINIRLGRDYGYTF
TGTGCCAGCATTAATATCCGACTTGGGAGAGACTATGGCTACACCTTC
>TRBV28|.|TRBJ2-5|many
CASSLPQQETQYF
TGTGCCAGCAGTTTACCCCAGCAAGAGACCCAGTACTTC
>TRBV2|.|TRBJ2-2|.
CASSPRAGLANTGELFF
TGTGCCAGCAGTCCCCGAGCGGGCTTAGCCAACACCGGGGAGCTGTTTTTT
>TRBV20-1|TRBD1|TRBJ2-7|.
CSARAGTGYSYEQYF
TGCAGTGCTAGGGCCGGGACAGGGTACTCCTACGAGCAGTACTTC
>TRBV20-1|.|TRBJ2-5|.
CSVGKETQYF
TGCAGCGTGGGGAAAGAGACCCAGTACTTC
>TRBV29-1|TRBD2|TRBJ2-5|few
CSVGSGRAYQETQYF
TGCAGCGTGGGGAGCGGGAGGGCGTACCAAGAGACCCAGTACTTC
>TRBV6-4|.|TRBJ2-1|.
CASSEGSDASSEQFF
TGTGCCAGCAGTGAGGGATCGGACGCGTCTAGTGAGCAGTTCTTC
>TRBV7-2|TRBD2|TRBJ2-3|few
CASSLEAGALTDTQYF
TGTGCCAGCAGCTTGGAAGCGGGAGCGCTCACAGATACGCAGTATTTT
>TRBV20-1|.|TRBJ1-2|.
CSARDLGFRGYTF
TGCAGTGCTAGAGATCTTGGGTTCCGGGGCTACACCTTC
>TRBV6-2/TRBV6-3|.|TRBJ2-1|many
CASSLTSPNEQFF
TGTGCCAGCAGTCTGACTAGTCCCAATGAGCAGTTCTTC
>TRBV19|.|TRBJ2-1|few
CASSHGPYNEQFF
TGTGCCAGTAGTCACGGACCGTACAATGAGCAGTTCTTC
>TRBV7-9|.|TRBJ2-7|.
CASSFMGLTSYEQYF
TGTGCCAGCAGCTTCATGGGACTCACGTCCTACGAGCAGTACTTC
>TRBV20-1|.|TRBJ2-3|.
CSAFRTDRTDTQYF
TGCAGTGCGTTCCGGACAGACCGCACAGATACGCAGTATTTT
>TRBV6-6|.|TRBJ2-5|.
CASTVAGGNQYF
TGTGCCAGCACGGTCGCAGGTGGTAACCAGTACTTC
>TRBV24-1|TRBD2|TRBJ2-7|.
CATSDALAGVYNEQYF
TGTGCCACCAGTGATGCACTAGCGGGAGTGTACAATGAGCAGTACTTC
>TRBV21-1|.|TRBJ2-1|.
CASYGLAGNQFF
TGTGCCAGCTACGGACTAGCGGGGAATCAGTTCTTC
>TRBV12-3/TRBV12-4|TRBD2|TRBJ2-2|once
CASSLRLAGVTGELFF
TGTGCCAGCAGCCTACGTCTAGCGGGAGTCACCGGGGAGCTGTTTTTT
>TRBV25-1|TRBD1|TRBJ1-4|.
CASTRTGATNEKLFF
TGTGCCAGCACCCGGACAGGGGCAACTAATGAAAAACTGTTTTTT
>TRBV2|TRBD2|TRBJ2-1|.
CASSESLAGLGEQFF
TGTGCCAGCAGTGAATCGCTAGCGGGATTGGGTGAGCAGTTCTTC
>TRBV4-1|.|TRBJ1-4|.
CVSSYGPGGGEKLFF
TGCGTCAGCAGCTACGGCCCAGGCGGGGGTGAAAAACTGTTTTTT
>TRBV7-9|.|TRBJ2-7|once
CASSFAGTGQRVKQYF
TGTGCCAGCAGCTTCGCCGGGACGGGTCAGAGGGTGAAGCAGTACTTC
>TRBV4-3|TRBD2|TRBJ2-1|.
CASSPGTSWDEQFF
TGCGCCAGCAGCCCGGGGACTAGCTGGGATGAGCAGTTCTTC
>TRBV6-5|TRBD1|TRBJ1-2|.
CASSRSSGQAFYGYTF
TGTGCCAGCAGCCGGTCGTCGGGACAGGCTTTCTATGGCTACACCTTC
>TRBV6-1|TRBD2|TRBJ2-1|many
CASSPLAGSNNEQFF
TGTGCCAGCAGCCCGCTAGCGGGGTCCAACAATGAGCAGTTCTTC